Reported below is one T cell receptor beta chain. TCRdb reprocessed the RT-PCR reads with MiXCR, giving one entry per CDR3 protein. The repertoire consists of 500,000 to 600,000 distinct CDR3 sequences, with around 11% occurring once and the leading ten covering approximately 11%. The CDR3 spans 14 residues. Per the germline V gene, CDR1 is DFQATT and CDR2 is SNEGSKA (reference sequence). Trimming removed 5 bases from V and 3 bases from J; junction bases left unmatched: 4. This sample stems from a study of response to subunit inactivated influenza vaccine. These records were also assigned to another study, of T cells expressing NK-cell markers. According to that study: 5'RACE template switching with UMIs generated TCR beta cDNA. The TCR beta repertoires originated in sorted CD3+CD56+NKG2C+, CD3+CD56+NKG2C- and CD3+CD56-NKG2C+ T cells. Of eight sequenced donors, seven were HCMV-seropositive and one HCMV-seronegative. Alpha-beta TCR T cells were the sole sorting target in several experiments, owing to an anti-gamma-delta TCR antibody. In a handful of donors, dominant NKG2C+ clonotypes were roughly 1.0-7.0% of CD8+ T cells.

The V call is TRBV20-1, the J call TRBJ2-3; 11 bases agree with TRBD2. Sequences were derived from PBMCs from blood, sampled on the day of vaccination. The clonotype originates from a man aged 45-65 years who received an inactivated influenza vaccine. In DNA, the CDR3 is TGCAGTGCTTCTGCTAGCGGGGGGACAGATACGCAGTATTTT. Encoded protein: CSASASGGTDTQYF.